Shown below are 18 T cell receptor beta chains from a single sample sequenced in a study of Graves' ophthalmopathy and Graves' hyperthyroidism. RNA transcripts were the source from which TCR beta CDR3 regions were amplified. The authors performed first-round RT-PCR with HTBI primers and then a second-round multiplex PCR. Each CDR3 protein is one row after TCRdb ran MiXCR on the multiplex PCR reads. The sample yields 660,000 or so distinct CDR3 sequences, about two fifths seen once. Sequencing used peripheral blood. These receptors came from an adult man with Graves' ophthalmopathy.

This clonotype was seen at least ten times. The genes are TRBV9 and TRBJ1-5; D is uncertain. V lost 2 bases, J lost 4 bases, and 7 bases lay in between. Germline CDR1 and CDR2: SGDLS and YYNGEE. The CDR3 is 13 amino acids. The CDR3, as DNA: TGTGCCAGCAGCGTTGGACCGAATCAGCCCCAGCATTTT. This translates into CASSVGPNQPQHF.

This clonotype has ten or more counts. The chain carries TRBV24-1 and TRBJ1-2, with D perhaps matching TRBD1 (5 bases). V shed 6 bases and J shed 5 bases, with 12 bases lying between them. This CDR3 spans 13 amino acids. Germline V gene data show CDR1 as KGHDR and CDR2 as SFDVKD. CDR3 loop: CATSTGLGYGYTF. The CDR3 coding sequence is TGTGCCACCAGTACAGGCCTGGGGTATGGCTACACCTTC.

In this sample, this clonotype turned up many times. The chain carries TRBV19 and TRBJ1-1, with TRBD1 matching over 12 bases. CDR1 and CDR2 (germline): LNHDA, SQIVND (reference sequence). This CDR3 is 17 amino acids long. V shed 5 bases and J 5 bases; nucleotides not matched to a gene: 12. The CDR3 coding sequence is TGTGCCAGTAGTCCTACCGGGACAGGGGGCCGATGGACTGAAGCTTTCTTT. Its translation: CASSPTGTGGRWTEAFF.

The chain joins TRBV10-3 to TRBJ2-1, with D possibly matching TRBD2 (6 bases). Germline-derived CDR1 and CDR2 are ENHRY and SYGVKD. The CDR3 totals 12 residues. V gave up 4 bases and J gave up 10 bases, with 11 bases separating them. The CDR3 spells CAISGGVPEQFF. The CDR3 nucleotides are TGTGCCATCAGTGGCGGGGTACCCGAGCAGTTCTTC.

The rearrangement links TRBV7-2 to TRBJ2-7; D is possibly TRBD2 (6 bases). The length of the CDR3 is 15 residues. The germline V gene has CDR1 SGHTA and CDR2 FQGNSA. V shed 2 bases and J shed 0 bases, with 11 bases lying between them. The CDR3 loop reads CASSLTEGSSYEQYF. The CDR3 nucleotides are TGTGCCAGCAGCTTAACGGAGGGGAGCTCCTACGAGCAGTACTTC. The full variable domain, its missing parts supplied by reference TRBV7-2 and TRBJ2-7, is GAGVSQSPSNKVTEKGKDVELRCDPISGHTALYWYRQSLGQGLEFLIYFQGNSAPDKSGLPSDRFSAERTGGSVSTLTIQRTQQEDSAVYLCASSLTEGSSYEQYFGPGTRLTVT.

This clonotype was seen repeatedly, ten times or more. The CDR3 DNA reads TGCGCCAGCAGCCAAGGAGACCGCCGGGGCTATGGCTACACCTTC. It is translated as CASSQGDRRGYGYTF. V gene TRBV4-3 combines with J gene TRBJ1-2, with unresolved D. Germline V gene lookup returns CDR1 LGHNA and CDR2 YSLEER. V gave up 1 base and J gave up 4 bases, with 13 bases separating them. The CDR3 covers 15 residues.

Ten or more counts support this clonotype. The chain carries TRBV20-1 and TRBJ2-7; 7 bases are a match to TRBD1. Trimming at V came to 6 bases and at J to 4 bases, leaving 3 bases not matched to a gene. The CDR3 spans 11 residues. Germline CDR1 and CDR2: DFQATT and SNEGSKA (reference sequence). The CDR3 sequence: CSALQGYEQYF. In DNA, the CDR3 is TGCAGTGCCCTACAGGGGTACGAGCAGTACTTC.

This CDR3 reads CSARDGRETDTQYF. In DNA form, the CDR3 reads TGCAGTGCTAGAGATGGGCGGGAAACAGATACGCAGTATTTT. The chain has TRBV20-1 and TRBJ2-3, with a weak D call TRBD2 (6 bases). The CDR3 loop spans 14 amino acids. Trimming left V 0 bases short and J 3 bases short, with 10 bases between. The germline V gene encodes CDR1 DFQATT and CDR2 SNEGSKA (reference sequence).

Many counts were recorded for this clonotype. V usage is TRBV14 and J usage is TRBJ1-1; D not certain. The V end was cut by 0 bases, the J end by 1 base, with 12 bases between. This CDR3 is built from 16 residues. CDR1 is SGHDN, CDR2 FVKESK, per germline. The CDR3 nucleotides are TGTGCCAGCAGCCAAGATTCGCCGGGGAGGAACACTGAAGCTTTCTTT. It encodes CASSQDSPGRNTEAFF.

This clonotype has a handful of counts. The chain recombines TRBV6-5 with TRBJ1-1, with unresolved D. V lost 5 bases, J lost 5 bases, and 12 bases lay in between. The CDR3 is 13 amino acids. Germline CDR1 and CDR2: MNHEY and SVGAGI. CDR3 bases: TGTGCCAGCAGTGCCATGCTGAGGACTGAAGCTTTCTTT. Translating gives CASSAMLRTEAFF.

The chain carries TRBV2 and TRBJ2-7, with no clear D. Trimming pared 5 bases from V and 2 bases from J, leaving 13 bases between. The CDR3 sequence is 14 residues long. Germline loops: CDR1 SNHLY, CDR2 FYNNEI. In DNA form, the CDR3 reads TGTGCCAGCAGTTTCAGGCTTAAAACCTACGAGCAGTACTTC. Its protein is CASSFRLKTYEQYF.

The chain links TRBV6-5 to TRBJ1-1; D unclear. Trimming removed 5 bases from V and 0 bases from J, with 16 bases in between. This CDR3 is 16 amino acids long. The germline V gene encodes CDR1 MNHEY and CDR2 SVGAGI. CDR3: CASSNAHGPLNTEAFF. For the CDR3, the DNA is TGTGCCAGCAGTAATGCCCACGGACCGCTGAACACTGAAGCTTTCTTT.

In its sample, this clonotype was seen many times. The CDR3 spells CASSDGTGISGNTIYF. The CDR3 nucleotides are TGTGCCAGCAGTGATGGGACAGGGATCTCTGGAAACACCATATATTTT. This chain connects TRBV2 to TRBJ1-3; 9 bases are shared with TRBD1. The CDR3 length is 16 residues. From germline, CDR1 is SNHLY and CDR2 FYNNEI. After removal of 3 bases from V and 0 bases from J, the junction contained 3 bases not matched to a gene.

In regard to this clonotype: A much larger clone differs by one base, so this may be a read error. The chain carries TRBV10-3 and TRBJ2-7, with D possibly matching TRBD1 (6 bases). V lost 2 bases and J lost 6, with 11 bases in between. The CDR3 extends over 13 amino acids. CDR1 is ENHRY, CDR2 SYGVKD, per germline. The DNA for the CDR3 is TGTGCCATCAGTGAGGGACAGAGGAGCGAGCAGTACTTC. This encodes CAISEGQRSEQYF.

Turning to this clonotype: Mismatch with germline at one junction end may stem from a read error. The chain uses TRBV6-5 and TRBJ1-2, with 9 bases that match TRBD1. Germline V gene data show CDR1 as MNHEY and CDR2 as SVGAGI. This CDR3 is 14 amino acids long. For the CDR3, the DNA is TGTGCCAGCAATTACGGGACAGGGAGAGACGGCTACACCTTC. Amino acid sequence: CASNYGTGRDGYTF.

This clonotype has only a few counts. The chain carries TRBV29-1 and TRBJ1-1; perhaps TRBD1 as D (5 bases). The CDR3 extends over 11 amino acids. Trimming removed 8 bases at V and 1 base at J, with 8 bases between. Germline CDR1 SQVTM, CDR2 ANQGSEA. Here the CDR3 reads CSWTTNTEAFF. CDR3 nucleotides: TGCAGCTGGACAACGAACACTGAAGCTTTCTTT.

This chain links TRBV6-6 with TRBJ1-3, with D perhaps TRBD1 (6 bases). V lost 6 bases and J lost 0, with 18 bases in between. The CDR3 loop spans 17 amino acids. The germline V gene encodes CDR1 MNHNY and CDR2 SVGAGI (reference sequence). CDR3 in DNA: TGTGCCAGCAGGGGGTCGCCAGGGACAATCTCTGGAAACACCATATATTTT. This translates into CASRGSPGTISGNTIYF.

In its sample, this clonotype was seen once. It is likely a read error, because the conserved phenylalanine at the end of the CDR3 is missing. The limits of the CDR3 on the DNA are not certain, so only TCRdb's listed CDR3 is given. The chain combines TRBV29-1 with TRBJ2-5. Germline CDR1 SQVTM, CDR2 ANQGSEA. Inclusive of both ends, the CDR3 amounts to 9 amino acids. The CDR3 loop is CSVETLGPL.